The text below deals with one T cell receptor beta chain. The source of the sample is a study of control samples from healthy donors and cancer patients. The table came from immunoSEQ multiplex PCR; TCRdb's copy has only in-frame clones and leaves some out. The table lists roughly 160,000 clones, approximately 86% of them singletons. Sequenced sample: blood. The TCR sequence derives from a woman between 25 and 40 years old in good health.

CDR3 loop: CASSPLGTGNTGELFF. Written as DNA, the CDR3 is TGTGCCAGCAGCCCCCTCGGGACAGGGAACACCGGGGAGCTGTTTTTT. The chain has TRBV5-6 and TRBJ2-2; 8 bases match TRBD1. Germline V gene sequence: CDR1 SGHDT, CDR2 YYEEEE. The V and J ends lost 4 bases and 1 base, in that order; junction bases with no gene match: 6. The CDR3 is 16 residues long. The complete variable domain, with remaining parts taken from reference TRBV5-6 and TRBJ2-2, reads DAGVTQSPTHLIKTRGQQVTLRCSPKSGHDTVSWYQQALGQGPQFIFQYYEEEERQRGNFPDRFSGHQFPNYSSELNVNALLLGDSALYLCASSPLGTGNTGELFFGEGSRLTVL.